The subject of this entry is one TCR beta chain. The data derive from a study of response to subunit inactivated influenza vaccine. This CDR3 region has 12 residues. From germline, CDR1 is LGHDT and CDR2 YNNKEL (reference sequence). J was trimmed by 9 bases and V by 4 bases; bases with no gene match: 4. Each CDR3 protein is one row after TCRdb ran MiXCR on the RT-PCR reads. The sample carries roughly 500,000 distinct CDR3 sequences, under 30% recorded once. The same data also went into a second study, on T cells expressing NK-cell markers. Per that study: What made the TCR beta cDNA was 5'RACE template switching with UMIs. Cells sorted as CD3+CD56+NKG2C+, CD3+CD56+NKG2C- and CD3+CD56-NKG2C+ T cells supplied the TCR beta repertoires. There were a few donors in whom these clonotypes also led the CD3+CD56-NKG2C+ fraction.

The clonotype comes from a man aged 50 to 60 who received an inactivated influenza vaccine. This specimen was CD4+ T cells sorted from PBMCs, taken 12 days after vaccination. The genes are TRBV3-1 and TRBJ2-3, with 7 bases matching TRBD1. The CDR3 is CASSLRGQTQYF. CDR3 sequence (DNA): TGTGCCAGCAGCCTCAGGGGACAGACGCAGTATTTT.